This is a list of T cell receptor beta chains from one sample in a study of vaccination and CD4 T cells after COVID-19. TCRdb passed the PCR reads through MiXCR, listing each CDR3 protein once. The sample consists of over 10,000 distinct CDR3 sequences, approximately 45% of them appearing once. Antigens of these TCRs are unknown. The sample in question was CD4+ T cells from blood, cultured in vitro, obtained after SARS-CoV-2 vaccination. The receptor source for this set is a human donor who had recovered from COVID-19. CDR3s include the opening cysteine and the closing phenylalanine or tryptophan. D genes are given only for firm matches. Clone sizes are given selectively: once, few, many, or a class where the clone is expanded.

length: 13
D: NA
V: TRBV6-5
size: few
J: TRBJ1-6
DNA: TGTGCCAGCAGATTAGTCGAACGATCACCCCTCCACTTT
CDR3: CASRLVERSPLHF

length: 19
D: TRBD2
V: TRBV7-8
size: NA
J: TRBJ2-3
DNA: TGTGCCAGCAGCTCCATTCCGGGACTAGCGGGACCCCGCACAGATACGCAGTATTTT
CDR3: CASSSIPGLAGPRTDTQYF

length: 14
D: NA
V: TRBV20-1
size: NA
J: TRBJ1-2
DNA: TGCAGTGCTAAAACGTCGGCGGCTAACTATGGCTACACCTTC
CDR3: CSAKTSAANYGYTF

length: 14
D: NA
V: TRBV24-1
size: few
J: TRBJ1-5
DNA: TGTGCCACCAGTGATCCAGGGAGAGATCAGCCCCAGCATTTT
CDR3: CATSDPGRDQPQHF

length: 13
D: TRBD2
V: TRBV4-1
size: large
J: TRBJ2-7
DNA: TGCGCCAGCAGCCCGGGACTAGCGGGCGAGCAGTACTTC
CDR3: CASSPGLAGEQYF

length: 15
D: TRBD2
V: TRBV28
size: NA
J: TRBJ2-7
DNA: TGTGCCAGCAACACTGGGGCTAGCGGGCGAAACGAGCAGTACTTC
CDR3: CASNTGASGRNEQYF

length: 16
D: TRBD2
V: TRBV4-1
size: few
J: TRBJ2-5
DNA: TGCGCCAGCAGTAAGCAGGCTAGCGGTTCTATCGAGACCCAGTACTTC
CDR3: CASSKQASGSIETQYF

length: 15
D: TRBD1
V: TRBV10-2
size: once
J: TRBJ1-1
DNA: TGCGCCAGCAGACGGCCAGGGGGAGGGGGCACTGAAGCTTTCTTT
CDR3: CASRRPGGGGTEAFF

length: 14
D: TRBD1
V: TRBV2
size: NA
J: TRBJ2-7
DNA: TGTGCCAGTTCTAGGCGGACAGGGGACTACGAGCAGTACTTC
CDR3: CASSRRTGDYEQYF

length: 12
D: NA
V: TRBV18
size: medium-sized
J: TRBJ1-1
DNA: TGTGCCAGCTCACTTGAAGACACTGAAGCTTTCTTT
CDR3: CASSLEDTEAFF

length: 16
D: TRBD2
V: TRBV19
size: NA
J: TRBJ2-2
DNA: TGTGCCAGTAGTCCCATAGCGGGAGGTAAAACCGGGGAGCTGTTTTTT
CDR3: CASSPIAGGKTGELFF

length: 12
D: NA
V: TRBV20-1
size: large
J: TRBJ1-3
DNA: TGCAGTGCTGGACGCTCTGGAAACACCATATATTTT
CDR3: CSAGRSGNTIYF

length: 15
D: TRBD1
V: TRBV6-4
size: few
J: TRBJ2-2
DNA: TGTGCCAGCAGTGCACGACAGGGGGACACCGGGGAGCTGTTTTTT
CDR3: CASSARQGDTGELFF

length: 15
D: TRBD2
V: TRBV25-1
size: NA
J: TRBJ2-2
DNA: TGTGCCAGCAGTGATAGCGGGAGGGACACCGGGGAGCTGTTTTTT
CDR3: CASSDSGRDTGELFF

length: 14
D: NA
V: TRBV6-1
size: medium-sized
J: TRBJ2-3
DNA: TGTGCCAGCAGTGAACCGGCAGGGGCAGATACGCAGTATTTT
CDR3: CASSEPAGADTQYF

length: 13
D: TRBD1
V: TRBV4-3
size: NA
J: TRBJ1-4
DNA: TGCGCCAGCAGCCAGGACAGGGAGGAAAAACTGTTTTTT
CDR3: CASSQDREEKLFF

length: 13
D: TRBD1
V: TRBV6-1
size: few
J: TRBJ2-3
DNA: TGTGCCAGCAGTCAACAGGGGAGAGATACGCAGTATTTT
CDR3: CASSQQGRDTQYF

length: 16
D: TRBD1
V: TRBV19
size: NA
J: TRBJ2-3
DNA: TGTGCCAGTAGTACAACGACAGGGCGGATCGCAGATACGCAGTATTTT
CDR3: CASSTTTGRIADTQYF

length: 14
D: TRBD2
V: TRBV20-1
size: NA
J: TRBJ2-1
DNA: TGCAGTGCTAGAGTGGCTAGCGGACCCAATGAGCAGTTCTTC
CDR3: CSARVASGPNEQFF

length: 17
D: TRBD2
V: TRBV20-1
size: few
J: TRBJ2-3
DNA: TGCAGTGCTGCGGGAGGCTACTCAGCTCAGGAAGCAGATACGCAGTATTTT
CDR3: CSAAGGYSAQEADTQYF

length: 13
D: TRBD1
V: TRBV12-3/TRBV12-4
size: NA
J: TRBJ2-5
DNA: TGTGCCAGCAGTCCGGGACAGATAGAGACCCAGTACTTC
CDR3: CASSPGQIETQYF

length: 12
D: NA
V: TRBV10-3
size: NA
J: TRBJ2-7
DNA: TGTGCCATCAGCGTACAGGGCGACGAGCAGTACTTC
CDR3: CAISVQGDEQYF

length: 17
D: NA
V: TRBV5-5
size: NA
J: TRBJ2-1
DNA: TGTGCCAGCAGCTGGACCTGGCGCCCCGCTTCCTACAATGAGCAGTTCTTC
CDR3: CASSWTWRPASYNEQFF

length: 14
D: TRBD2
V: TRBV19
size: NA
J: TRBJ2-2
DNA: TGTGCCAGTACCGGCGGGAGTGGCACCGGGGAGCTGTTTTTT
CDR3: CASTGGSGTGELFF

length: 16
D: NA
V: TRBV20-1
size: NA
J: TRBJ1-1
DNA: TGCAGTGCTAGTACTGGTCTAAGGGCATGGGACACTGAAGCTTTCTTT
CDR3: CSASTGLRAWDTEAFF

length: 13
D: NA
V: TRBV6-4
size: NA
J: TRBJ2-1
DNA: TGTGCCAGCGCCTCGGGGAAAGGCAATGAGCAGTTCTTC
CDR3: CASASGKGNEQFF

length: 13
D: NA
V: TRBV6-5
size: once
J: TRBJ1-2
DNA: TGTGCCAGCAGTTACTCTGGCATCTATGGCTACACCTTC
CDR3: CASSYSGIYGYTF

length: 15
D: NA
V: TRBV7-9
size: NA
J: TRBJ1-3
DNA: TGTGCCAGCAGCCGAACAGACTTCTCTGGAAACACCATATATTTT
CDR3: CASSRTDFSGNTIYF

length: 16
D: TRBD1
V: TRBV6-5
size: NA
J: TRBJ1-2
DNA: TGTGCCAGCAGTTACAGGAGGACAGGGGGGGCCTATGGCTACACCTTC
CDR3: CASSYRRTGGAYGYTF

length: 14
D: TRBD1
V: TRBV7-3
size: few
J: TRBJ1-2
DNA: TGTGCCAGCAGCTCAAACAGGGGCTCGTATGGCTACACCTTC
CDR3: CASSSNRGSYGYTF

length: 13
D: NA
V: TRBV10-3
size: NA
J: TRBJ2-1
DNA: TGTGCCATAGGAGCGGTCTCCTACAATGAGCAGTTCTTC
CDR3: CAIGAVSYNEQFF

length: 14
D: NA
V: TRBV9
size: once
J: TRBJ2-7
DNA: TGTGCCAGCAGCGTAGGCGACATGTTTTACGAGCAGTACTTC
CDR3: CASSVGDMFYEQYF

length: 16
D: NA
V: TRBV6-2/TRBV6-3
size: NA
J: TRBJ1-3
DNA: TGTGCCAGCAGTTACTCACGGACATACGCTGGAAACACCATATATTTT
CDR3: CASSYSRTYAGNTIYF

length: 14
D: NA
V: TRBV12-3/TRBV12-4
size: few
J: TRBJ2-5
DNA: TGTGCCAGCAGTTTAAACATTTTGGTTGAGACCCAGTACTTC
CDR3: CASSLNILVETQYF

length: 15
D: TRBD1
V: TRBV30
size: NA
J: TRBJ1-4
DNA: TGTGCCTGGAGGTGGCAGGGGGGATTCGATGAAAAACTGTTTTTT
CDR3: CAWRWQGGFDEKLFF

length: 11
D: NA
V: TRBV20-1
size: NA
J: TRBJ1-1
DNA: TGCAGTGCTCACGAGAACACTGAAGCTTTCTTT
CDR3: CSAHENTEAFF

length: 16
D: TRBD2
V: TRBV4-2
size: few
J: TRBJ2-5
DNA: TGTGCCAGCAGCCGAACTAGCGGGAGGTTCCAAGAGACCCAGTACTTC
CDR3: CASSRTSGRFQETQYF

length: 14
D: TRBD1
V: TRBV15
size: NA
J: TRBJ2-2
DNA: TGTGCCACCTCCGGGACAGGGGAGGCAAGGGAGCTGTTTTTT
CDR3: CATSGTGEARELFF

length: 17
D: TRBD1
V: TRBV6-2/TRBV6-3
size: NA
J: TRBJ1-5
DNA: TGTGCCAGCAGTTCTCCCCGACAGGGAGGGAGCAATCAGCCCCAGCATTTT
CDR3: CASSSPRQGGSNQPQHF

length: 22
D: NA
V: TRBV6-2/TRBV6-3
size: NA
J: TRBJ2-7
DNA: TGTGCCAGCAGTTACATCGATGGGGGTATGAGGGACACCCCTTTCAGCTCCTACGAGCAGTACTTC
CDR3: CASSYIDGGMRDTPFSSYEQYF

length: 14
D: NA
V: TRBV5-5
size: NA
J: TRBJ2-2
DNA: TGTGCCAGCAGCCTACAAGGTTGGAGCGGGGAGCTGTTTTTT
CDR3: CASSLQGWSGELFF

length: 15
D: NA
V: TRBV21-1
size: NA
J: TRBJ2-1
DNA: TGTGCCAGCAGCAAGTGGGCGGGAGGGCCAAATGAGCAGTTCTTC
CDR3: CASSKWAGGPNEQFF

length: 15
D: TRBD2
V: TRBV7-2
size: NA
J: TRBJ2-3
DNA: TGTGCCAGCAGCTTTACTAGCGGGAGCACAGATACGCAGTATTTT
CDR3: CASSFTSGSTDTQYF

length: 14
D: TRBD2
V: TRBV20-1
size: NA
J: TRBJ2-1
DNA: TGCAGTGCTGGACGAGGCGGGAGGGACAATGAGCAGTTCTTC
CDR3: CSAGRGGRDNEQFF

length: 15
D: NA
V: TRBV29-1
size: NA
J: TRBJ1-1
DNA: TGCAGCGTTGATCGGTCGGCAGGACCGAACACTGAAGCTTTCTTT
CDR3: CSVDRSAGPNTEAFF

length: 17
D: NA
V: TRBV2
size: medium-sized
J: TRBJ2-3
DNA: TGTGCCAGCAGCCAACGAGGGGGAGGGCCGATCACAGATACGCAGTATTTT
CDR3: CASSQRGGGPITDTQYF

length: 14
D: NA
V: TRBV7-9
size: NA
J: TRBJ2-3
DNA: TGTGCCAGCAGCTTAAGCGGTAGCACAGATACGCAGTATTTT
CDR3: CASSLSGSTDTQYF

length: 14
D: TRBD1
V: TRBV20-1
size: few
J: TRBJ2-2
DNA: TGCAGTGCTACGGACAGGTGGAGCACCGGGGAGCTGTTTTTT
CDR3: CSATDRWSTGELFF

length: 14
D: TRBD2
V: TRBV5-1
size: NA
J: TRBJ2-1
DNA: TGCGCCAGCAGCTTTGGCGGGAGCAGCAATGAGCAGTTCTTC
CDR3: CASSFGGSSNEQFF

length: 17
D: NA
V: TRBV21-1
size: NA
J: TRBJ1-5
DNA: TGTGCCAGCAGCAAAGTGGCGGCAGGGGGCGTCTTACAGCCCCAGCATTTT
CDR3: CASSKVAAGGVLQPQHF

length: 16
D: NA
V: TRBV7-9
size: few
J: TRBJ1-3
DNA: TGTGCCAGCAGCTTGGGACTACTGAGCTCTGGAAACACCATATATTTT
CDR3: CASSLGLLSSGNTIYF

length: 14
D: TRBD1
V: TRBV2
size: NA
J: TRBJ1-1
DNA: TGTGCCAGCAGCCTGGGACAGCTGAACACTGAAGCTTTCTTT
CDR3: CASSLGQLNTEAFF

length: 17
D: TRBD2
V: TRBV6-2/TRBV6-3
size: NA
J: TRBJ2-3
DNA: TGTGCCAGCAGTTACTTGACTAGCGGGAGTGGAACAGATACGCAGTATTTT
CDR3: CASSYLTSGSGTDTQYF

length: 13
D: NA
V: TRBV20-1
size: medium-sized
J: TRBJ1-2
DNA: TGCAGTGCCTTGACAGGTGAAGGCTATGGCTACACCTTC
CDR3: CSALTGEGYGYTF

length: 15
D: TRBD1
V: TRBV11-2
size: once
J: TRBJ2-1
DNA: TGTGCCAGCAGCTTAAGACAGGGTGTTGACAATGAGCAGTTCTTC
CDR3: CASSLRQGVDNEQFF